These 24 T cell receptor beta chains were sequenced from one sample in a study of blood T cell repertoires in COVID-19. The assay was immunoSEQ multiplex PCR, and TCRdb's table has in-frame clones only and misses some. The sample records 100,000 to 150,000 clones, roughly three quarters being singletons. The specimen sequenced was peripheral blood. The receptors derive from a woman in her seventies with acute or convalescent COVID-19.

V is TRBV2 and J is TRBJ1-5, with a tentative D call TRBD1 (6 bases). The V and J ends lost 7 bases and 3 bases respectively, with 10 bases between them. Germline CDR1 is SNHLY and CDR2 is FYNNEI. This CDR3 has 13 amino acids. CDR3 loop: CASKGQYNQPQHF. CDR3 nucleotide sequence: TGTGCCAGCAAAGGACAGTACAATCAGCCCCAGCATTTT.

CDR3 nucleotides: TGCGCCAGCAGCTTGGCCGGGTCCTACGAGCAGTACTTC. Amino acid sequence: CASSLAGSYEQYF. The genes are TRBV5-1 and TRBJ2-7; no firm D call. There are 13 residues in the CDR3. The V gene's germline CDR1 is SGHRS and CDR2 YFSETQ. Trimming removed 0 bases at V and 1 base at J, with 5 bases between.

The CDR3 bases are TGTGCCAGCAGTTTTAGGGACAGGGGTTACAATGAGCAGTTCTTC. Its translation is CASSFRDRGYNEQFF. The J gene is TRBJ2-1, the V gene TRBV28, with 10 bases identical to TRBD1. Trimming took 3 bases from V and 4 from J; bases not matched to a gene: 3. Germline V lookup: CDR1 MDHEN, CDR2 SYDVKM. The CDR3 extends over 15 amino acids. Variable domain in full (rest from reference TRBV28 and TRBJ2-1): DVKVTQSSRYLVKRTGEKVFLECVQDMDHENMFWYRQDPGLGLRLIYFSYDVKMKEKGDIPEGYSVSREKKERFSLILESASTNQTSMYLCASSFRDRGYNEQFFGPGTRLTVL.

About this clone itself: The sample has other DNA sequences that encode this CDR3 too. CDR3 protein: CASSYSDRLYEQYF. The DNA for the CDR3 is TGTGCCAGCAGTTACTCAGACAGGCTCTACGAGCAGTACTTC. The V call is TRBV6-2 or TRBV6-3, the J call TRBJ2-7, with a weak D call TRBD1 (6 bases). The CDR3 contains 14 residues. Trimming removed 0 bases at V and 3 bases at J, with 9 bases between. Germline V CDR1 and CDR2: MNHEY, SVGEGT.

This chain links TRBV11-2 with TRBJ2-7, with 8 bases that match TRBD2. The CDR3 consists of 16 residues. CDR1 and CDR2 (germline): SGHAT, FQNNGV. Trimming at V came to 1 base and at J to 0 bases, leaving 5 bases not matched to a gene. For the CDR3, the DNA is TGTGCCAGCAGCTTAGGAGCGGGAGTATTCTCCTACGAGCAGTACTTC. Its translation: CASSLGAGVFSYEQYF.

The rearrangement links TRBV19 to TRBJ1-1, with TRBD1 matching over 8 bases. The V gene end was trimmed by 3 bases and the J gene end by 5 bases; junction bases not matched to a gene: 5. The CDR3 loop spans 14 amino acids. Germline CDR1 LNHDA, CDR2 SQIVND (reference sequence). The CDR3 region has the DNA TGTGCCAGTAGTATGCGGCAGGGGGCGACTGAAGCTTTCTTT. The encoded protein is CASSMRQGATEAFF.

The table lists this clone with a few counts. The chain employs TRBV2 and TRBJ2-6; 7 bases line up with TRBD1. The V and J ends lost 8 bases and 0 bases, in that order; junction bases with no gene match: 4. This CDR3 contains 15 residues. The germline CDR1 and CDR2 sequences are SNHLY and FYNNEI. The CDR3 here is CASLDRSSGANVLTF. Here the CDR3 DNA reads TGTGCCAGCCTGGACAGGTCCTCTGGGGCCAACGTCCTGACTTTC.

There are a few counts of this clone. The CDR3 coding sequence is TGTGCCAGCAGCCTAGCGGGAACCACAGATACGCAGTATTTT. As protein: CASSLAGTTDTQYF. V and J are TRBV9 and TRBJ2-3; 9 nucleotides agree with TRBD2. The germline gives CDR1 SGDLS, CDR2 YYNGEE. V trimming: 4 bases; J trimming: 2 bases; junction bases outside the gene matches: 2. The CDR3 covers 14 residues.

The V gene is TRBV10-2, the J gene TRBJ2-4; D is uncertain. Deletions cut 3 bases from V and 0 bases from J, with 15 bases between. This CDR3 comprises 17 residues. Germline lookup yields CDR1 WSHSY and CDR2 SAAADI. This CDR3 reads CASSEEVRLIAKNIQYF. The CDR3 nucleotides are TGCGCCAGCAGTGAAGAAGTTCGACTCATAGCCAAAAACATTCAGTACTTC.

This clone was observed a few times. The chain's CDR3 is CASRDRASYEQYF. The DNA for the CDR3 is TGTGCCAGCAGGGACAGGGCCTCCTACGAGCAGTACTTC. The chain couples TRBV28 to TRBJ2-7, with 8 bases fitting TRBD1. Germline CDR1 reads MDHEN; CDR2 reads SYDVKM. Trimming at V came to 6 bases and at J to 0 bases, leaving 1 base not matched to a gene. The CDR3 totals 13 residues.

The V and J genes are TRBV19 and TRBJ1-1, with 7 bases identical to TRBD1. The germline gives CDR1 LNHDA, CDR2 SQIVND (reference sequence). CDR3 length: 16 residues. V trimming: 1 base; J trimming: 0 bases; junction bases outside the gene matches: 5. The CDR3 DNA reads TGTGCCAGTAGTATAGGCGCGACAGGGATGAACACTGAAGCTTTCTTT. Its protein is CASSIGATGMNTEAFF.

V usage is TRBV24-1 and J usage is TRBJ1-2; 7 nucleotides line up with TRBD1. This CDR3 comprises 15 residues. Germline loops: CDR1 KGHDR, CDR2 SFDVKD. With 7 bases clipped from V and 1 base from J, the junction kept 8 bases outside the gene matches. As DNA, the CDR3 is TGTGCCACCAGCAGGACAGGTCAGCGTAACTATGGCTACACCTTC. Translated: CATSRTGQRNYGYTF.

This clone was seen once. V is TRBV2 and J is TRBJ2-4; D is perhaps TRBD2 (5 bases). There are 16 residues in the CDR3. Trimming left V 7 bases short and J 0 bases short, with 16 bases between. Germline values: CDR1 SNHLY, CDR2 FYNNEI. The CDR3 is CASTRGVVLAKNIQYF. CDR3 sequence (DNA): TGTGCCAGCACCCGGGGAGTTGTCCTAGCCAAAAACATTCAGTACTTC.

This chain links TRBV11-2 with TRBJ2-7; 12 nucleotides line up with TRBD2. This CDR3 has 15 residues. Germline assignment: CDR1 SGHAT and CDR2 FQNNGV. V shed 5 bases and J 2 bases; nucleotides not matched to a gene: 4. The CDR3: CASSKLAGGPYEQYF. As DNA, the CDR3 is TGTGCCAGCAGCAAACTAGCGGGGGGCCCCTACGAGCAGTACTTC. Variable domain in full (rest from reference TRBV11-2 and TRBJ2-7): EAGVAQSPRYKIIEKRQSVAFWCNPISGHATLYWYQQILGQGPKLLIQFQNNGVVDDSQLPKDRFSAERLKGVDSTLKIQPAKLEDSAVYLCASSKLAGGPYEQYFGPGTRLTVT.

V and J are TRBV14 and TRBJ2-1; 11 positions match TRBD2. CDR3 length equals 19 residues. Germline CDR1 reads SGHDN; CDR2 reads FVKESK. V dropped 0 bases and J dropped 6; count of bases not matched to a gene: 13. CDR3 DNA: TGTGCCAGCAGCCAAGATTTTGGGGCAGGTAGCGGGAGGGCCAATGAGCAGTTCTTC. It is translated as CASSQDFGAGSGRANEQFF. The full variable domain, completed using reference TRBV14 and TRBJ2-1, is EAGVTQFPSHSVIEKGQTVTLRCDPISGHDNLYWYRRVMGKEIKFLLHFVKESKQDESGMPNNRFLAERTGGTYSTLKVQPAELEDSGVYFCASSQDFGAGSGRANEQFFGPGTRLTVL.

V and J are TRBV30 and TRBJ1-1, with D possibly matching TRBD1 (5 bases). The CDR3 covers 13 residues. CDR1 and CDR2 from the germline V gene are GTSNPN and SVGIG (reference sequence). With 5 bases removed from V and 2 bases from J, the gap between germline ends came to 12 bases. CDR3 in amino acids: CAWQAQANTEAFF. The DNA of the CDR3 is TGTGCCTGGCAAGCACAGGCTAACACTGAAGCTTTCTTT.

The chain's CDR3 is CASSLANSLETQYF. CDR3 coding DNA: TGTGCCAGCAGCTTAGCGAACTCTTTGGAGACCCAGTACTTC. This rearrangement joins TRBV7-9 to TRBJ2-5; no clear D. The germline CDR1 and CDR2 sequences are SEHNR and FQNEAQ (reference sequence). The CDR3 has 14 amino acids. With 0 bases removed from V and 5 bases from J, the gap between germline ends came to 10 bases.

The V and J genes are TRBV28 and TRBJ1-5, with D tentatively TRBD1 (6 bases). CDR1 is MDHEN, CDR2 SYDVKM, per germline. The CDR3 spans 13 residues. V shed 6 bases and J shed 4 bases, with 10 bases lying between them. In DNA, the CDR3 is TGTGCCAGCAGCCTACAGGGTAATCAGCCCCAGCATTTT. As protein: CASSLQGNQPQHF.

This clone was recorded once. The gene calls are TRBV19 and TRBJ2-3; D perhaps matches TRBD1 (5 bases). The CDR3 runs 14 residues. With 0 bases removed from V and 5 bases from J, the gap between germline ends came to 9 bases. Per the germline V gene, CDR1 is LNHDA and CDR2 is SQIVND (reference sequence). CDR3 in DNA: TGTGCCAGTAGTATAGAAGGGGCCGGAGATACGCAGTATTTT. Amino acid sequence: CASSIEGAGDTQYF.

This clone came up a few times. CDR3 DNA sequence: TGTGCCAGCAGCTTCACAGGGGTAGGAAACACCATATATTTT. Its protein product is CASSFTGVGNTIYF. The rearrangement uses TRBV11-2 and TRBJ1-3; 7 nucleotides align to TRBD1. This CDR3 comprises 14 residues. V lost 3 bases, J lost 4 bases, and 3 bases stayed unmatched. CDR1 and CDR2 from the germline V gene are SGHAT and FQNNGV. Together with reference TRBV11-2 and TRBJ1-3, the CDR3 gives the full variable domain: EAGVAQSPRYKIIEKRQSVAFWCNPISGHATLYWYQQILGQGPKLLIQFQNNGVVDDSQLPKDRFSAERLKGVDSTLKIQPAKLEDSAVYLCASSFTGVGNTIYFGEGSWLTVV.

J is TRBJ2-7 and V is TRBV7-2; 8 positions match TRBD1. Germline CDR1 and CDR2: SGHTA and FQGNSA. Trimming cost V 6 bases and J 2 bases; bases outside gene matches: 6. This CDR3 region has 14 residues. DNA of the CDR3: TGTGCCAGCAGTACTCCGGGACAGGCCTACGAGCAGTACTTC. This sequence encodes CASSTPGQAYEQYF.

This rearrangement joins TRBV19 to TRBJ2-2; possible D gene TRBD2, 5 bases. The germline CDR1 and CDR2 sequences are LNHDA and SQIVND (reference sequence). Trimming stripped 4 bases from V and 1 base from J, with 13 bases between. The CDR3 extends over 16 amino acids. This CDR3 is CASSTGGYGNTGELFF. Here the CDR3 DNA reads TGTGCCAGTAGTACCGGCGGGTACGGGAACACCGGGGAGCTGTTTTTT.

The chain has TRBV28 and TRBJ2-2; no definite D call. The CDR3 length is 13 residues. V shed 5 bases and J shed 2 bases, with 6 bases lying between them. Per germline, CDR1 MDHEN and CDR2 SYDVKM. The DNA of the CDR3 is TGTGCCAGCAGTCCTCCTAACACCGGGGAGCTGTTTTTT. This codes for CASSPPNTGELFF.

The chain uses TRBV3-1 (or the pseudogene TRBV3-2) and TRBJ1-3; 11 bases map to TRBD1. V shed 5 bases, J shed 5 bases, and the junction held 2 bases outside the gene matches. The length of the CDR3 is 14 residues. CDR1 and CDR2 (germline): LGHDT, YNNKEL (reference sequence). CDR3 sequence reads: CASSWTGGRNTIYF. CDR3 DNA: TGTGCCAGCAGCTGGACAGGGGGCAGAAACACCATATATTTT.